A selection of T cell receptor beta chains follows, all from one sample in a study of CD8+CD57+ T cells in acquired aplastic anemia. MiXCR, applied by TCRdb to the reads, yields one record per CDR3 protein. The sample lists about 260,000 distinct CDR3 sequences; 70% to 85% were seen once. Sequenced material: sorted CD4+, CD8+, or CD8+CD57+ T cells (not recorded which) from PBMCs. Receptors were obtained from a human donor with aplastic anemia. CDR3s include the opening cysteine and the closing phenylalanine or tryptophan. A D gene is named only where the DNA matches it firmly. Clone size is not always given. Where it is, it says once, few, many or a class for expanded clones.

J gene	D gene	V gene	clone size	CDR3 protein	CDR3 DNA
TRBJ1-2	-	TRBV7-2	-	CASSFTSAVSSSWYTF	TGTGCCAGCAGCTTTACTAGCGCAGTGAGCAGTTCTTGGTACACCTTC
TRBJ1-1	-	TRBV19	-	CASRQVWDTEAFF	TGTGCCAGTAGACAGGTATGGGACACTGAAGCTTTCTTT
TRBJ2-7	-	TRBV7-9	-	CASSFETDRGCAF	TGTGCCAGCAGCTTTGAGACAGATCGGGGGTGCGCTTTC
TRBJ2-5	-	TRBV7-6	-	CASSSDRGKSPLQYF	TGTGCCAGCAGCTCGGACCGGGGGAAATCACCCCTCCAGTACTTC
TRBJ1-2	TRBD1	TRBV7-8	-	CATSRSRGPAVDYGYTF	TGTGCCACCAGCAGGTCCAGGGGGCCCGCGGTAGACTATGGCTACACCTTC
TRBJ2-3	-	TRBV20-1	few	CSARDLRTANNEQYF	TGCAGTGCTAGAGATCTCCGGACAGCGAACAATGAGCAGTATTTT
TRBJ1-6	-	TRBV20-1	-	CSARTGDTEVYSPLHF	TGCAGTGCTAGGACAGGCGACACTGAAGTTTATTCACCCCTCCACTTT
TRBJ2-1	-	TRBV20-1	-	CSAKQGGGEQFF	TGCAGTGCCAAACAGGGCGGTGGTGAGCAGTTCTTC
TRBJ1-1	-	TRBV7-9	-	CASSLETANTDAFF	TGTGCCAGCAGCCTAGAGACAGCGAACACTGATGCTTTCTTT
TRBJ2-1	-	TRBV5-6	-	CASSSGMGNEQFF	TGTGCCAGCAGCTCTGGCATGGGTAATGAGCAGTTCTTC
TRBJ2-1	-	TRBV7-3	-	CASSDGGIHSHFF	TGTGCCAGCAGTGATGGAGGGATCCATTCGCACTTCTTC
TRBJ2-3	TRBD1	TRBV9	-	CASGTGGEKQSFDF	TGTGCCAGCGGGACAGGGGGAGAAAAACAGTCTTTTGATTTT
TRBJ2-7	-	TRBV15	-	CATSVRSRAYEQYF	TGTGCCACCAGCGTCCGGAGCCGAGCCTACGAGCAGTACTTC
TRBJ2-3	TRBD1	TRBV29-1	-	CSATGTESTQPQYF	TGCAGCGCGACCGGGACAGAAAGCACACAGCCGCAGTATTTT
TRBJ2-3	-	TRBV5-8	-	CASSFTSYTQYF	TGTGCCAGCAGCTTCACAAGCTATACGCAGTATTTT
TRBJ2-3	TRBD2	TRBV20-1	-	CSARVQLAGRLGRATTDTQYF	TGCAGTGCTAGAGTTCAACTAGCGGGACGATTAGGAAGGGCCACCACAGATACGCAGTATTTT
TRBJ2-3	-	TRBV15	-	CATSRDRSRLSTDTQYF	TGTGCCACCAGCAGAGATAGGTCCAGGCTAAGCACAGATACGCAGTATTTT
TRBJ2-1	-	TRBV11-3	-	CASSLDPTGGFNEQFF	TGTGCCAGCAGCTTAGATCCGACAGGCGGTTTCAATGAGCAGTTCTTC
TRBJ2-1	-	TRBV5-6	once	CASSLDLRGPRRGNEQFF	TGTGCCAGCAGCTTAGATCTGAGAGGGCCAAGACGGGGGAATGAGCAGTTCTTC
TRBJ2-7	-	TRBV11-3	-	CASSGERLAYEQYF	TGTGCCAGCAGCGGAGAGCGCCTAGCCTACGAGCAGTACTTC
TRBJ1-4	TRBD1	TRBV7-9	-	CASSLNLTGNEKLFF	TGTGCCAGCAGCTTAAATCTGACAGGGAACGAAAAACTGTTTTTT
TRBJ2-1	TRBD2	TRBV11-1	-	CASSTNASGREYNEQFF	TGTGCCAGCAGTACTAATGCTAGCGGGAGGGAATACAATGAGCAGTTCTTC
TRBJ2-3	-	TRBV5-1	-	CASSLYFASTDTQYF	TGCGCCAGCAGCTTGTACTTCGCTAGCACAGATACGCAGTATTTT
TRBJ1-6	-	TRBV20-1	-	CSARLGTDNSPLHF	TGCAGTGCTAGGTTAGGGACGGATAATTCACCCCTCCACTTT
TRBJ2-1	-	TRBV19	-	CASRTRVNEQFF	TGTGCCAGTAGGACAAGGGTAAATGAGCAGTTCTTC
TRBJ2-3	-	TRBV5-4	few	CASSVTRDTQYF	TGTGCCAGCAGCGTTACTAGAGATACGCAGTACTTT